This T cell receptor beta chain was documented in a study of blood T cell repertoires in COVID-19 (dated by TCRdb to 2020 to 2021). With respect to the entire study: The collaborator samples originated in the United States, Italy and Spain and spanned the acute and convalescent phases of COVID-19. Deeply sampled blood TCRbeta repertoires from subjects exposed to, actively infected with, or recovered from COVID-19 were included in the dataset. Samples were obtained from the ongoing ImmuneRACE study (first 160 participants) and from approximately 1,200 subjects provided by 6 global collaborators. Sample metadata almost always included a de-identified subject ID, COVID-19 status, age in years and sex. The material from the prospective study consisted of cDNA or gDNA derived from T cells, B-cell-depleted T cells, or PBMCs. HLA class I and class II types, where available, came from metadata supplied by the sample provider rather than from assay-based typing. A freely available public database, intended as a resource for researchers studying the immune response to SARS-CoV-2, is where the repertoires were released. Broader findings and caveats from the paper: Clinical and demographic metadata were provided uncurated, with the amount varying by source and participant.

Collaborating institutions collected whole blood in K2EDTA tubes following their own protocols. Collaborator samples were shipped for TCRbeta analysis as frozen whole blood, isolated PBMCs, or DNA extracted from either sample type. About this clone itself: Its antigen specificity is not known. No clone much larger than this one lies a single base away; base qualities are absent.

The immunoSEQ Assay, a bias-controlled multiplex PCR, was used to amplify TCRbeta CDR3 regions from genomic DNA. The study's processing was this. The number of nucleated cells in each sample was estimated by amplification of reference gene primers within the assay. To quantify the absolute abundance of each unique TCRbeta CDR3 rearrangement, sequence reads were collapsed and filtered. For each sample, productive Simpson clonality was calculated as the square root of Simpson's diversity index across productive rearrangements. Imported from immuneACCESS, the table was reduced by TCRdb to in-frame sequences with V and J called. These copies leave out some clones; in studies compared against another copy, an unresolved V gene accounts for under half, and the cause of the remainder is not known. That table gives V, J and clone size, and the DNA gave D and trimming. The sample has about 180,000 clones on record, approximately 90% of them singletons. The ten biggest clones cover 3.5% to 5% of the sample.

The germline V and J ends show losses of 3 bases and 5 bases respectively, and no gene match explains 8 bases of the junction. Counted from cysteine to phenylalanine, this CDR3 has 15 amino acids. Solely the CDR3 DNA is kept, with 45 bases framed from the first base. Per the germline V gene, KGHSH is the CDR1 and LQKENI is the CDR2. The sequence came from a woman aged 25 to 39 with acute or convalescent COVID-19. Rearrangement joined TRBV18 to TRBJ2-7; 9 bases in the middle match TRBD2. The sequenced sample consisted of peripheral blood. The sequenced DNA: TGTGCCAGCTCACCGAGTAGCGGGAGTAAAAACGAGCAGTACTTC. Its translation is CASSPSSGSKNEQYF.